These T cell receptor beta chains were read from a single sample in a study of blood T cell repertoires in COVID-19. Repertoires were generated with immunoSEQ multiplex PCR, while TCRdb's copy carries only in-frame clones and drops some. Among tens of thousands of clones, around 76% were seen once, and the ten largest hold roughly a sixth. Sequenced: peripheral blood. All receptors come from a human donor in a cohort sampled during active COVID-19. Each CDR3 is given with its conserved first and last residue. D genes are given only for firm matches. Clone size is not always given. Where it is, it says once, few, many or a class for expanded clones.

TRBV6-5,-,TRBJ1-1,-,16,CASSYRDTDMNTEAFF,TGTGCCAGCAGTTACCGCGACACTGACATGAACACTGAAGCTTTCTTT
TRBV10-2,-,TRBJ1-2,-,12,CASSGVNYGYTF,TGCGCCAGCAGCGGAGTTAACTATGGCTACACCTTC
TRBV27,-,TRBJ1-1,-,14,CASWEASGHTEAFF,TGTGCCTCATGGGAGGCGTCTGGGCACACTGAAGCTTTCTTT
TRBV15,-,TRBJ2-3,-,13,CATRKGSTDTQYF,TGTGCCACCAGGAAGGGGAGCACAGATACGCAGTATTTT
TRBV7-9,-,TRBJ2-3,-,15,CASRSGGPLSDTQYF,TGTGCCAGCAGATCCGGGGGGCCTCTTTCAGATACGCAGTATTTT
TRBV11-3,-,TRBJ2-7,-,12,CASSRGPYEQYF,TGTGCCAGCAGTAGGGGCCCCTACGAGCAGTACTTC
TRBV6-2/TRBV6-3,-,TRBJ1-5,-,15,CASRPQGFLNQPQHF,TGTGCCAGCAGACCTCAGGGGTTTCTCAATCAGCCCCAGCATTTT
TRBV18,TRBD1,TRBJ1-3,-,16,CASSPSTGPSGNTIYF,TGTGCCAGCTCACCCTCGACAGGGCCATCTGGAAACACCATATATTTT
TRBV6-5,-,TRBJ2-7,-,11,CASRENYEQYF,TGTGCCAGCAGGGAGAATTACGAGCAGTACTTC
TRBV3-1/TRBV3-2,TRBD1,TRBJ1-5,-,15,CASSLRDSANQPQHF,TGTGCCAGCAGTCTCCGGGACAGCGCCAATCAGCCCCAGCATTTT
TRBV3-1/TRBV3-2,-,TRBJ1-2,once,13,CASSQLSRYGYTF,TGTGCCAGCAGCCAACTGTCCCGCTATGGCTACACCTTC